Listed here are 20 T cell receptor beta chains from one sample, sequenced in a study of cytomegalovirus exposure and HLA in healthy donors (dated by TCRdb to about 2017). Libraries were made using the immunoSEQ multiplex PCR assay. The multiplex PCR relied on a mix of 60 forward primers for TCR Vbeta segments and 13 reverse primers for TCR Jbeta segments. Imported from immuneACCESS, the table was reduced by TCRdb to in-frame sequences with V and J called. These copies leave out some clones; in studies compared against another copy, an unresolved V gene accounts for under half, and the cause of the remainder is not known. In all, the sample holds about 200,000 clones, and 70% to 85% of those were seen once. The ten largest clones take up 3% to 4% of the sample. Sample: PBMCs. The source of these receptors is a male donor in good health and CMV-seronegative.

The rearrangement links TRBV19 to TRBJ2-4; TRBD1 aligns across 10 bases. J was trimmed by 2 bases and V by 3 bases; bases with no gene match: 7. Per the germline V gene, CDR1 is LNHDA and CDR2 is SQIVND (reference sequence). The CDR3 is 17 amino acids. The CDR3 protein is CASSIATGGATKNIQYF. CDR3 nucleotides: TGTGCCAGTAGTATCGCGACAGGGGGCGCGACCAAAAACATTCAGTACTTC. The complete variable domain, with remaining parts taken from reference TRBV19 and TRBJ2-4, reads DGGITQSPKYLFRKEGQNVTLSCEQNLNHDAMYWYRQDPGQGLRLIYYSQIVNDFQKGDIAEGYSVSREKKESFPLTVTSAQKNPTAFYLCASSIATGGATKNIQYFGAGTRLSVL.

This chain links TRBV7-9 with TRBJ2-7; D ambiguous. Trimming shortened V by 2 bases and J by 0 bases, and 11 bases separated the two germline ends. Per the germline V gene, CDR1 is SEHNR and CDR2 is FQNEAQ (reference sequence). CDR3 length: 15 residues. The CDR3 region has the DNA TGTGCCAGCAGCTTATCGTCCGTTAGCTCCTACGAGCAGTACTTC. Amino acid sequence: CASSLSSVSSYEQYF.

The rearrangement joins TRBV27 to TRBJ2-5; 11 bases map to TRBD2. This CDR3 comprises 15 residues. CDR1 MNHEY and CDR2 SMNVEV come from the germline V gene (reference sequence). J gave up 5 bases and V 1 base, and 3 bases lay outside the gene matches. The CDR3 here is CASSLLAGGPETQYF. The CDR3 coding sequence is TGTGCCAGCAGTTTATTAGCGGGAGGGCCGGAGACCCAGTACTTC.

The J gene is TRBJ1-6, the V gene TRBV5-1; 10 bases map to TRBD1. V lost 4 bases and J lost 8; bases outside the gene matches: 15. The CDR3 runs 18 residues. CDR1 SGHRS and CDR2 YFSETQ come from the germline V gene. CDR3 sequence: CASSPHRQGASNDSPLHF. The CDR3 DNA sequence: TGCGCCAGCAGCCCTCACAGACAGGGGGCTTCGAATGATTCACCCCTCCACTTT.

The CDR3 reads CAISDQGWSYEQYF. The CDR3 DNA is TGTGCCATCAGTGACCAGGGATGGAGCTACGAGCAGTACTTC. The rearrangement links TRBV10-3 to TRBJ2-7; D is perhaps TRBD1 (5 bases). Germline V lookup: CDR1 ENHRY, CDR2 SYGVKD. Trimming took off 3 bases at V and 3 bases at J, with 12 bases between the two ends. There are 14 residues in the CDR3.

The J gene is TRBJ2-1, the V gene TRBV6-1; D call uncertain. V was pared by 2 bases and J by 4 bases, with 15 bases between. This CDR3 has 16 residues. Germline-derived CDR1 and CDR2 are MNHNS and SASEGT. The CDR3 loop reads CASSEYSSPVYNEQFF. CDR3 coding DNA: TGTGCCAGCAGTGAATATAGCAGTCCAGTTTACAATGAGCAGTTCTTC.

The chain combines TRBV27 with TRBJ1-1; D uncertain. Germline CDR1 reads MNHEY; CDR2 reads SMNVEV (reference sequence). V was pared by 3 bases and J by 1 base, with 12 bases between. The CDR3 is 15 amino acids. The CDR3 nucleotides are TGTGCCAGCAGTTTTTTCACGCCCAGGAACACTGAAGCTTTCTTT. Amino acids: CASSFFTPRNTEAFF.

For the CDR3, the DNA is TGTGCCAGCAGCACGGGACAGCCCCACTACGAGCAGTACTTC. Its protein product is CASSTGQPHYEQYF. V usage is TRBV5-8 and J usage is TRBJ2-7; TRBD1 agrees at 7 bases. Losses at the gene ends were 4 bases for V and 3 bases for J; bases not matched to a gene: 7. Germline V gene data show CDR1 as SGHTS and CDR2 as YDEGEE. The CDR3 has 14 residues.

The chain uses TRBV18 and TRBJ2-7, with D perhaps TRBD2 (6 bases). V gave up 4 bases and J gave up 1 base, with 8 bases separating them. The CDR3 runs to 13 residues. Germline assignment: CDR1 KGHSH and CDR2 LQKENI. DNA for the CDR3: TGTGCCAGCTCACATGCGGGGTCCTACGAGCAGTACTTC. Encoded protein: CASSHAGSYEQYF.

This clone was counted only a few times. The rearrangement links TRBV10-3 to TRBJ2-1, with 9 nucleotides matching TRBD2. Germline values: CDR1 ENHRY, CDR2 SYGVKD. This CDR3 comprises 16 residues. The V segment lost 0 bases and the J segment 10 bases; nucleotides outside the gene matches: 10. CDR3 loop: CAISESGIAGVNEQFF. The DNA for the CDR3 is TGTGCCATCAGTGAGTCGGGGATAGCGGGAGTCAACGAGCAGTTCTTC.

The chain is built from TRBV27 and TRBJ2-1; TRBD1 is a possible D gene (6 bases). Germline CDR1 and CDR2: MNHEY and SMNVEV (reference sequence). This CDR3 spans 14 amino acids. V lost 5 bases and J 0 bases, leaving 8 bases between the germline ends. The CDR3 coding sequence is TGTGCCAGCAGTAGGGGGAGCTCCTACAATGAGCAGTTCTTC. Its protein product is CASSRGSSYNEQFF.

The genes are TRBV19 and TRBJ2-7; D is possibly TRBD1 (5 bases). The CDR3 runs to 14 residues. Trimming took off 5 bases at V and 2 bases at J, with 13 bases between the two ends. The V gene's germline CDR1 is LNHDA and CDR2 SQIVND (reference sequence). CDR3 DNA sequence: TGTGCCAGTAGTTACGACAGCGAGACCTACGAGCAGTACTTC. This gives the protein CASSYDSETYEQYF.

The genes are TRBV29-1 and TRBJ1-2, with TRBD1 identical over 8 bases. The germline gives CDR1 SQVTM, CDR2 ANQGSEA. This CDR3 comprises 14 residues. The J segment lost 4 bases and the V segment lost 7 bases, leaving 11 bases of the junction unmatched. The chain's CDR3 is CSAEIQGGAYGYTF. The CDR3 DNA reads TGCAGCGCGGAAATACAGGGGGGAGCCTATGGCTACACCTTC. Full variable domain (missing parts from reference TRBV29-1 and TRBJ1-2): SAVISQKPSRDICQRGTSLTIQCQVDSQVTMMFWYRQQPGQSLTLIATANQGSEATYESGFVIDKFPISRPNLTFSTLTVSNMSPEDSSIYLCSAEIQGGAYGYTFGSGTRLTVV.

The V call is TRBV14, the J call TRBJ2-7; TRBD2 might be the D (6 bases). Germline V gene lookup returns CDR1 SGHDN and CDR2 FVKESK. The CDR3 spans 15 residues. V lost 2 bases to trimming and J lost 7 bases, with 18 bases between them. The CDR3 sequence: CASSQPAPFRGEQYF. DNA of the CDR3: TGTGCCAGCAGCCAACCCGCCCCATTCCGGGGGGAGCAGTACTTC.

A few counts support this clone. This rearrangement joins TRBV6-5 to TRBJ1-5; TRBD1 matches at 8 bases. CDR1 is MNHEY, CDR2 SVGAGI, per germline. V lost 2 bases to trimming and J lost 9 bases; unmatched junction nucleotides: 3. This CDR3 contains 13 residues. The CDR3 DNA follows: TGTGCCAGCAGTTACGACAGGGGACGGCCCCAGCATTTT. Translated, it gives CASSYDRGRPQHF.

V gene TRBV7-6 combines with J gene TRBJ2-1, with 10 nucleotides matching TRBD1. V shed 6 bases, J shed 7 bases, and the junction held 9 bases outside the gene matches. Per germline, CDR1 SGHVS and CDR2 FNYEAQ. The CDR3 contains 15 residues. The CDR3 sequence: CASSSAGTGVNEQFF. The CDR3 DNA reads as TGTGCCAGCAGTTCTGCCGGGACAGGGGTAAATGAGCAGTTCTTC.

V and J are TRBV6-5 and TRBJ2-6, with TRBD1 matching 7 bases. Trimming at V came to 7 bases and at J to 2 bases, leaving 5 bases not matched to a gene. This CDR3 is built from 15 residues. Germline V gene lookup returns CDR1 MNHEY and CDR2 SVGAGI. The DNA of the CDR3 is TGTGCCAGCAAACTAGACAGGGCTGGGGCCAACGTCCTGACTTTC. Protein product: CASKLDRAGANVLTF.

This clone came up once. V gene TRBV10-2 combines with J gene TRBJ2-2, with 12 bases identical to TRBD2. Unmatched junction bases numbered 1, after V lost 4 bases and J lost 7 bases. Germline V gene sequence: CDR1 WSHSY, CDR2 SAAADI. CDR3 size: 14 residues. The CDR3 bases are TGCGCCAGCAGTGCTAGCGGGAGGGGCGGGGAGCTGTTTTTT. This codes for CASSASGRGGELFF.

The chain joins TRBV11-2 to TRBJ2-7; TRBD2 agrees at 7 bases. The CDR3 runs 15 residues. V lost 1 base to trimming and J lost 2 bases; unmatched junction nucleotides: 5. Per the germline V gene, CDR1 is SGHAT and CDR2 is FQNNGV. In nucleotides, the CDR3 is TGTGCCAGCAGCTTAGCGGGTAGCGGGCCCTACGAGCAGTACTTC. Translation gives CASSLAGSGPYEQYF.

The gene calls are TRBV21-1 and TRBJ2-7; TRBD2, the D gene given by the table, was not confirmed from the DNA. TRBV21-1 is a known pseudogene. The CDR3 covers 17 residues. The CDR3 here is CASSNGTSGFYPYEQYF. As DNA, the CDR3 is TGTGCCAGCAGCAACGGGACTAGCGGGTTCTATCCCTACGAGCAGTACTTC.